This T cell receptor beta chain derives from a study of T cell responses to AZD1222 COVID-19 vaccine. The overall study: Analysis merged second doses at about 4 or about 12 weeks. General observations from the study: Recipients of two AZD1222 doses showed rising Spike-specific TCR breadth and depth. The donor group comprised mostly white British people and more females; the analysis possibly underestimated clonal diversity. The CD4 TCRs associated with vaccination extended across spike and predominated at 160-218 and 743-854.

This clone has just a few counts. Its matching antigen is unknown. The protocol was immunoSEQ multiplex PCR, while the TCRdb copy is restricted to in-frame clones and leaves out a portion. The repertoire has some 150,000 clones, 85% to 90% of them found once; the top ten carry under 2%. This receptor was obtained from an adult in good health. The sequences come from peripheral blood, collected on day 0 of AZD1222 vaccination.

The CDR3 DNA reads as TGTGCCACCAGTGACCGGACAGGGGGCTTAGAGACCCAGTACTTC. Its translation is CATSDRTGGLETQYF. V and J are TRBV24-1 and TRBJ2-5; 11 bases agree with TRBD1. This CDR3 contains 15 residues. Germline-derived CDR1 and CDR2 are KGHDR and SFDVKD. V lost 4 bases to trimming and J lost 4 bases; unmatched junction nucleotides: 4.